These 17 T cell receptor beta chains were sequenced from one sample in a study of response to subunit inactivated influenza vaccine. Using its own MiXCR run on the RT-PCR reads, TCRdb lists one record per CDR3 protein. The sample yields hundreds of thousands of distinct CDR3 sequences, roughly 12% seen once. The specimen comprised PBMCs from blood, sampled on the day of vaccination. The receptors here all came from a man aged 50-60 years who received an inactivated influenza vaccine.

The chain links TRBV30 to TRBJ2-5; D ambiguous. From germline, CDR1 is GTSNPN and CDR2 SVGIG (reference sequence). The V and J ends lost 1 base and 1 base respectively, with 10 bases between them. The CDR3 spans 14 residues. DNA for the CDR3: TGTGCCTGGAGTGGTACTTCTCTCCAAGAGACCCAGTACTTC. As protein: CAWSGTSLQETQYF.

This clonotype was observed a handful of times. The J gene is TRBJ2-1, the V gene TRBV27; weak D call: TRBD2 (6 bases). V was clipped by 3 bases and J by 9 bases, with 18 bases between them. From germline, CDR1 is MNHEY and CDR2 SMNVEV (reference sequence). The CDR3 spans 15 residues. The CDR3 protein is CASSLEGPKYLEQFF. The CDR3 DNA reads TGTGCCAGCAGTTTGGAGGGACCAAAGTATCTTGAGCAGTTCTTC.

This clonotype was found a few times. V is TRBV27 and J is TRBJ1-1; 7 nucleotides agree with TRBD1. CDR1 and CDR2 from the germline V gene are MNHEY and SMNVEV (reference sequence). V was pared by 2 bases and J by 6 bases, with 3 bases of the junction left unmatched. CDR3 length: 13 residues. The CDR3 DNA sequence: TGTGCCAGCAGTTTAGGGACAGTCTCTGAAGCTTTCTTT. Its protein is CASSLGTVSEAFF.

The table lists this clonotype with a few counts. The chain joins TRBV2 to TRBJ2-3; the D gene is possibly TRBD2 (6 bases). In germline, CDR1 is SNHLY, CDR2 FYNNEI. CDR3 length: 14 residues. V lost 4 bases to trimming and J lost 3 bases, with 11 bases between them. As DNA, the CDR3 is TGTGCCAGCAGTGCGGGACTGAAAACAGATACGCAGTATTTT. It translates to CASSAGLKTDTQYF.

This clonotype was observed a few times. The chain uses TRBV7-2 and TRBJ2-3, with D perhaps matching TRBD1 or TRBD2 (5 bases each). Germline-derived CDR1 and CDR2 are SGHTA and FQGNSA. There are 16 residues in the CDR3. The V end was cut by 6 bases, the J end by 1 base, with 17 bases between. CDR3 sequence (DNA): TGTGCCAGCAGTCCCCTTGGGGGAGTGGGCACAGATACGCAGTATTTT. It is translated as CASSPLGGVGTDTQYF.

The chain couples TRBV29-1 to TRBJ1-1; D might be TRBD1 (5 bases). This CDR3 is built from 12 residues. The germline V gene has CDR1 SQVTM and CDR2 ANQGSEA. With 4 bases removed from V and 7 bases from J, the gap between germline ends came to 13 bases. In DNA form, the CDR3 reads TGCAGCGTTGCCCAGGGAGGCGATGAAGCTTTCTTT. It specifies CSVAQGGDEAFF. The whole variable domain, filled in from reference TRBV29-1 and TRBJ1-1, reads SAVISQKPSRDICQRGTSLTIQCQVDSQVTMMFWYRQQPGQSLTLIATANQGSEATYESGFVIDKFPISRPNLTFSTLTVSNMSPEDSSIYLCSVAQGGDEAFFGQGTRLTVV.

This clonotype was counted only a few times. This chain uses TRBV5-6 with TRBJ1-1; D is possibly TRBD1 (5 bases). From germline, CDR1 is SGHDT and CDR2 YYEEEE. The CDR3 contains 13 residues. V was clipped by 1 base and J by 10 bases, with 14 bases between them. CDR3 sequence: CASSLRGVWRAFF. CDR3 nucleotide sequence: TGTGCCAGCAGCTTGAGGGGTGTCTGGAGAGCTTTCTTT.

This clonotype was picked up many times. The chain has TRBV12-3 or TRBV12-4 and TRBJ1-1, with D possibly matching TRBD1 (5 bases). The CDR3 sequence is 12 residues long. V gave up 6 bases and J gave up 4 bases, with 9 bases separating them. CDR3 protein: CASSPGLTEAFF. CDR3 sequence (DNA): TGTGCCAGCAGCCCGGGGCTCACTGAAGCTTTCTTT.

This clonotype has more than one count but fewer than ten. The chain is built from TRBV7-9 and TRBJ2-7; D is unresolved. The V end was cut by 1 base, the J end by 4 bases, with 11 bases between. The germline V gene has CDR1 SEHNR and CDR2 FQNEAQ (reference sequence). The length of the CDR3 is 14 residues. Here the CDR3 DNA reads TGTGCCAGCAGCTTAGAAAGAAACGGATACGAGCAGTACTTC. As protein: CASSLERNGYEQYF.

This chain links TRBV20-1 with TRBJ1-1; D not resolved. The V gene's germline CDR1 is DFQATT and CDR2 SNEGSKA (reference sequence). This CDR3 has 11 amino acids. The DNA of the CDR3 is TGCAGCTTACGGAACCTTGGGAGGGCTTTCTTT. Translating gives CSLRNLGRAFF.

This clonotype was seen repeatedly, ten times or more. The chain links TRBV12-3 or TRBV12-4 to TRBJ2-7; D perhaps matches TRBD1 (5 bases). This CDR3 has 11 amino acids. V lost 6 bases to trimming and J lost 7 bases, with 10 bases between them. CDR3 coding DNA: TGTGCCAGCAGCGCAGGGTGGGAGCAGTACTTC. Translated, it gives CASSAGWEQYF.

Only a few counts were recorded for this clonotype. The V gene is TRBV3-1, the J gene TRBJ1-2; 9 bases agree with TRBD1. The V gene end was trimmed by 4 bases and the J gene end by 4 bases; junction bases not matched to a gene: 16. The CDR3 is 18 residues long. Germline V gene sequence: CDR1 LGHDT, CDR2 YNNKEL (reference sequence). The CDR3 reads CASSPPIQGARSGYGYTF. In DNA form, the CDR3 reads TGTGCCAGCAGCCCACCTATACAGGGGGCGCGTAGTGGCTATGGCTACACCTTC.

CDR3 coding DNA: TGTGCCAGCAGCTTATTAATAGCGCCTGAGCAGTTCTTC. As protein: CASSLLIAPEQFF. The rearrangement joins TRBV7-2 to TRBJ2-1; D is perhaps TRBD2 (5 bases). V lost 2 bases, J lost 9 bases, and 11 bases lay in between. Germline CDR1 reads SGHTA; CDR2 reads FQGNSA. This CDR3 comprises 13 residues. Supplemented by reference TRBV7-2 and TRBJ2-1, the full variable domain reads GAGVSQSPSNKVTEKGKDVELRCDPISGHTALYWYRQSLGQGLEFLIYFQGNSAPDKSGLPSDRFSAERTGGSVSTLTIQRTQQEDSAVYLCASSLLIAPEQFFGPGTRLTVL.

This chain joins TRBV2 and TRBJ1-4; D not resolved. This CDR3 spans 15 amino acids. Germline-derived CDR1 and CDR2 are SNHLY and FYNNEI. The V and J ends lost 1 base and 7 bases respectively, with 13 bases between them. Written as DNA, the CDR3 is TGTGCCAGCAGTGAAGTGTTGGCAGGAGGTGAAAAACTGTTTTTT. Protein: CASSEVLAGGEKLFF. The full variable domain, rest sourced from reference TRBV2 and TRBJ1-4, is EPEVTQTPSHQVTQMGQEVILRCVPISNHLYFYWYRQILGQKVEFLVSFYNNEISEKSEIFDDQFSVERPDGSNFTLKIRSTKLEDSAMYFCASSEVLAGGEKLFFGSGTQLSVL.

Ten or more counts support this clonotype. V usage is TRBV18 and J usage is TRBJ2-3, with D hard to call. This CDR3 contains 12 residues. The ends were cut back, 3 bases at V and 3 bases at J, with 4 bases in the middle. Germline lookup yields CDR1 KGHSH and CDR2 LQKENI. The CDR3 sequence: CASSPSTDTQYF. The CDR3, as DNA: TGTGCCAGCTCACCGAGTACAGATACGCAGTATTTT.

This clonotype has ten or more counts. This chain links TRBV12-3 or TRBV12-4 with TRBJ2-3; D gene unclear. The length of the CDR3 is 14 residues. V lost 5 bases and J lost 4, with 13 bases in between. CDR3 region: CASSPTVGSDTQYF. The CDR3 nucleotides are TGTGCCAGCAGTCCAACGGTGGGGTCAGATACGCAGTATTTT.

This clonotype was seen more than once but under ten times. This chain links TRBV10-3 with TRBJ2-5; 8 positions match TRBD1. In germline, CDR1 is ENHRY, CDR2 SYGVKD. The CDR3 length is 17 residues. The V and J ends lost 0 bases and 3 bases, in that order; junction bases with no gene match: 9. CDR3 protein: CAISESLDRVNKETQYF. DNA for the CDR3: TGTGCCATCAGTGAGTCGTTGGACAGGGTTAACAAAGAGACCCAGTACTTC.